This T cell receptor beta chain was documented in a study of blood T cell repertoires in COVID-19. Germline trimming cut 6 bases from V and 7 bases from J; bases unmatched to any gene: 10. Looked up from germline, CDR1 is MNHNY and CDR2 is SVGAGI (reference sequence). CDR3 size: 14 residues. Per the study methods: Using reference gene primer amplification, nucleated cell counts were estimated. The method was immunoSEQ multiplex PCR; TCRdb's version includes in-frame clones alone and lacks a portion of them. V and J calls and clone size come straight from that table; D and trimming were deduced from the DNA. The data contain roughly 240,000 clones, approximately 88% of them singletons.

Sequencing was carried out using PBMCs or T cells enriched from blood (not recorded which). This chain connects TRBV6-6 to TRBJ1-2, with 8 positions matching TRBD1. This receptor was identified in a woman aged 25 to 39 with acute COVID-19. CDR3 in amino acids: CASRPGQGGFGYTF. CDR3 nucleotide sequence: TGTGCCAGCAGACCAGGACAGGGAGGCTTTGGCTACACCTTC.